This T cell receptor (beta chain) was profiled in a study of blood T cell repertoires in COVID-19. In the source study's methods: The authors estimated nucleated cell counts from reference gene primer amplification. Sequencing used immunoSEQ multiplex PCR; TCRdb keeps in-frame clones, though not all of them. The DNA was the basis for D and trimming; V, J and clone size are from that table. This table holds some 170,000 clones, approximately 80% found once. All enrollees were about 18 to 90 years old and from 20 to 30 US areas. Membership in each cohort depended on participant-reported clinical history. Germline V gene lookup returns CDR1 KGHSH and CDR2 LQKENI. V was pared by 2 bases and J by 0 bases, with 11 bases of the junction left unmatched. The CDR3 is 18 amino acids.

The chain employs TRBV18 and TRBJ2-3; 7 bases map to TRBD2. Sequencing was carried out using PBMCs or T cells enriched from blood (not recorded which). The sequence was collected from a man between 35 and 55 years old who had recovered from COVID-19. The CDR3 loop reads CASSPFQRGRGSTDTQYF. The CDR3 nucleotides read TGTGCCAGCTCACCATTCCAGCGGGGAAGAGGTAGCACAGATACGCAGTATTTT.